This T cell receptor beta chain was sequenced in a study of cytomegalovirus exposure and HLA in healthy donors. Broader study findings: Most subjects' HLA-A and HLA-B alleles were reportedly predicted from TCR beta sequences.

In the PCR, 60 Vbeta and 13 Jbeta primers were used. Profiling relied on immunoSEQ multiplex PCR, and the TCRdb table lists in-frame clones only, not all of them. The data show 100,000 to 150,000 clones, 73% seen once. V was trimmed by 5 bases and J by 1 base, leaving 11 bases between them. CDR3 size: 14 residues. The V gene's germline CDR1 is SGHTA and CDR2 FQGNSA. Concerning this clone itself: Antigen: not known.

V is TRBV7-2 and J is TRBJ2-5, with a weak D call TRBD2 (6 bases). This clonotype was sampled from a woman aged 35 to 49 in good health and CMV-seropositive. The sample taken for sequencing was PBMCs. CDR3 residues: CASSPGGAQETQYF. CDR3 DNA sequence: TGTGCCAGCAGCCCCGGAGGGGCCCAAGAGACCCAGTACTTC.